The 16 T cell receptor beta chains listed next were all sequenced from one sample in a study of T cells in Graves' hyperthyroidism and ophthalmopathy (dated by TCRdb to the late 2010s). The library was produced with multiplex PCR. The sequencer was an Illumina HiSeq 2000. The TCR beta CDR3 regions were amplified from RNA transcripts. The first round of RT-PCR for the TCR CDR3 was performed with the HTBI primer set and the Qiagen OneStep RT-PCR kit. TCRdb applied fastp at Q25 and MiXCR to the public reads, then kept only in-frame beta chains. Rows matching on CDR3 protein sequence are summarized as one entry with the most common DNA and genes. The sample has approximately 370,000 distinct CDR3 sequences on record, approximately 15% of them singletons. The top ten constitute 30% to 35% of the sample. Material: blood. These receptor sequences come from a woman in her twenties or thirties with Graves' hyperthyroidism.

This clonotype was observed many times. The rearrangement joins TRBV29-1 to TRBJ2-7; TRBD1 agrees at 8 bases. Germline trimming cut 1 base from V and 2 bases from J; bases unmatched to any gene: 1. Germline-derived CDR1 and CDR2 are SQVTM and ANQGSEA. This CDR3 region has 13 residues. CDR3 sequence (DNA): TGCAGCGTTGAAGGACAGGGGACCTACGAGCAGTACTTC. Its protein is CSVEGQGTYEQYF.

This clonotype was detected a few times. V and J are TRBV28 and TRBJ2-7, with D perhaps matching TRBD2 (5 bases). Trimming shortened V by 8 bases and J by 2 bases, and 13 bases separated the two germline ends. The V gene's germline CDR1 is MDHEN and CDR2 SYDVKM. The CDR3 runs 13 residues. CDR3 in amino acids: CASVRASTYEQYF. The CDR3 coding sequence is TGTGCCAGCGTAAGGGCTAGCACCTACGAGCAGTACTTC.

This rearrangement joins TRBV5-4 to TRBJ2-1; a possible D gene is TRBD2 (5 bases). Trimming removed 2 bases at V and 2 bases at J, with 14 bases between. CDR3 size: 16 residues. Germline V lookup: CDR1 SGHNT, CDR2 YYREEE (reference sequence). The CDR3 loop is CASSFKRERTYNEQFF. Here the CDR3 DNA reads TGTGCCAGCAGCTTTAAGAGGGAGAGGACCTACAATGAGCAGTTCTTC.

V usage is TRBV4-1 and J usage is TRBJ1-1; D remains unclear. CDR1 and CDR2 from the germline V gene are MGHRA and YSYEKL. CDR3 size: 15 residues. Trimming cost V 3 bases and J 0 bases, with 11 bases left between them. The CDR3 DNA is TGCGCCAGCAGCCAGCAGGTAAACATGAACACTGAAGCTTTCTTT. Its protein product is CASSQQVNMNTEAFF.

This clonotype occurred a few times. The chain links TRBV6-1 to TRBJ1-1; D perhaps matches TRBD1 (6 bases). CDR3 size: 17 residues. CDR1 is MNHNS, CDR2 SASEGT, per germline. V lost 6 bases and J lost 5, with 25 bases in between. The CDR3 nucleotides read TGTGCCAGCAGCCGCAACGCGGGCAGGGGAAGGTGGACTGAAGCTTTCTTT. Protein sequence: CASSRNAGRGRWTEAFF.

The J gene is TRBJ1-3, the V gene TRBV12-3 or TRBV12-4, with 8 bases that match TRBD1. This CDR3 region has 14 residues. With 6 bases clipped from V and 5 bases from J, the junction kept 6 bases outside the gene matches. CDR3 loop: CASSSDRGRNTIYF. CDR3 in DNA: TGTGCCAGCAGCTCTGACAGGGGTAGAAACACCATATATTTT.

This sequence joins TRBV9 and TRBJ2-6; unclear D gene. Trimming took 3 bases from V and 2 from J, leaving 6 bases between them. CDR1 SGDLS and CDR2 YYNGEE come from the germline V gene. The CDR3 has 14 amino acids. CDR3 DNA: TGTGCCAGCAGCGGCCCCGCTGGGGCCAACGTCCTGACTTTC. Its protein product is CASSGPAGANVLTF.

This chain connects TRBV6-1 to TRBJ2-1, with D maybe TRBD2 (6 bases). Trimming left V 7 bases short and J 8 bases short, with 18 bases between. Germline-derived CDR1 and CDR2 are MNHNS and SASEGT. The CDR3 loop spans 14 amino acids. CDR3: CASTTSGVSYEQFF. The DNA for the CDR3 is TGTGCCAGCACTACCTCGGGAGTGAGCTATGAGCAGTTCTTC.

CDR3 sequence reads: CASSLVPYYEQYF. CDR3 sequence (DNA): TGTGCCAGCAGTTTGGTCCCTTACTACGAGCAGTACTTC. The chain couples TRBV27 to TRBJ2-7, with D uncertain. The CDR3 totals 13 residues. The ends were cut back, 3 bases at V and 3 bases at J, with 9 bases in the middle. Germline CDR1 MNHEY, CDR2 SMNVEV (reference sequence).

This chain links TRBV6-5 with TRBJ1-2; D gene unclear. This CDR3 comprises 13 residues. Germline V gene lookup returns CDR1 MNHEY and CDR2 SVGAGI. Trimming took off 2 bases at V and 10 bases at J, with 14 bases between the two ends. The DNA for the CDR3 is TGTGCCAGCAGTTACGCGGCAGGATGGGACTACACCTTC. Residues: CASSYAAGWDYTF.

This clonotype turned up a few times. The chain carries TRBV15 and TRBJ2-5; no firm D call. The CDR3 spans 13 residues. The germline CDR1 and CDR2 sequences are LNHNV and YYDKDF (reference sequence). V was shortened by 0 bases and J by 5 bases, with 7 bases between the two germline ends. CDR3 residues: CATSRDLGETQYF. The CDR3 DNA sequence: TGTGCCACCAGCAGAGATCTGGGGGAGACCCAGTACTTC. Full variable domain (outside the CDR3, taken from reference TRBV15 and TRBJ2-5): DAMVIQNPRYQVTQFGKPVTLSCSQTLNHNVMYWYQQKSSQAPKLLFHYYDKDFNNEADTPDNFQSRRPNTSFCFLDIRSPGLGDTAMYLCATSRDLGETQYFGPGTRLLVL.

The J gene is TRBJ1-1, the V gene TRBV2; weak D call: TRBD1 (5 bases). The V gene's germline CDR1 is SNHLY and CDR2 FYNNEI. This CDR3 contains 12 residues. V lost 7 bases and J lost 1, with 7 bases in between. The CDR3 region is CASNTGNTEAFF. The CDR3 DNA sequence: TGTGCCAGCAACACAGGGAACACTGAAGCTTTCTTT. Combining the CDR3 with reference TRBV2 and TRBJ1-1 gives the whole variable domain EPEVTQTPSHQVTQMGQEVILRCVPISNHLYFYWYRQILGQKVEFLVSFYNNEISEKSEIFDDQFSVERPDGSNFTLKIRSTKLEDSAMYFCASNTGNTEAFFGQGTRLTVV.

This clonotype was seen a few times. The genes are TRBV20-1 and TRBJ2-3, with TRBD2 matching over 8 bases. The CDR3 contains 14 residues. CDR1 is DFQATT and CDR2 is SNEGSKA in the germline V gene (reference sequence). Trimming at V came to 5 bases and at J to 1 base, leaving 5 bases not matched to a gene. CDR3 nucleotide sequence: TGCAGTGCTGGAATAGCGGGGCGCACAGATACGCAGTATTTT. Protein: CSAGIAGRTDTQYF.

This clonotype was seen a few times. This chain links TRBV5-6 with TRBJ1-5; TRBD1 might be the D (6 bases). V lost 2 bases, J lost 3 bases, and 15 bases lay in between. The germline CDR1 and CDR2 sequences are SGHDT and YYEEEE. This CDR3 is 16 amino acids long. CDR3 coding DNA: TGTGCCAGCAGCTTCTGGACAGCCCGACCCAATCAGCCCCAGCATTTT. This sequence encodes CASSFWTARPNQPQHF.

A remark on this clonotype: Just one base apart from a much larger clone, this may be a read error. The rearrangement uses TRBV12-3 or TRBV12-4 and TRBJ2-5; D remains unclear. The CDR3 is 13 amino acids. V was shortened by 7 bases and J by 5 bases, with 14 bases between the two germline ends. CDR3 amino acids: CASNLWDRETQYF. For the CDR3, the DNA is TGTGCCAGCAATTTGTGGGATAGGGAGACCCAGTACTTC.

The chain links TRBV18 to TRBJ1-4; D remains unclear. CDR3 length equals 17 residues. Per the germline V gene, CDR1 is KGHSH and CDR2 is LQKENI. V was cut by 2 bases and J by 0 bases, with 13 bases left in between. CDR3 DNA sequence: TGTGCCAGCTCACCAAGAGGGTCGGTTGCAACTAATGAAAAACTGTTTTTT. Translation: CASSPRGSVATNEKLFF.